The 10 T cell receptor beta chains presented below share a single source sample, sequenced in a study of blood T cell repertoires in COVID-19. Clones were read by immunoSEQ multiplex PCR, and TCRdb kept only the in-frame ones, dropping some. Of around 250,000 clones listed, approximately 85% are singletons. Sequences were obtained from PBMCs or T cells enriched from blood (not recorded which). These receptors all come from a woman aged 45-60 years who had recovered from COVID-19.

This clone was observed a handful of times. This chain connects TRBV28 to TRBJ2-2; the D gene is possibly TRBD1 (7 bases). Germline V gene data show CDR1 as MDHEN and CDR2 as SYDVKM. CDR3 length: 12 residues. The ends were cut back, 10 bases at V and 5 bases at J, with 11 bases in the middle. CDR3 bases: TGTGCCATACAGGGGAGGACCGGGGAGCTGTTTTTT. Residues: CAIQGRTGELFF.

The chain combines TRBV29-1 with TRBJ2-7, with 9 bases identical to TRBD2. J was trimmed by 3 bases and V by 7 bases; bases with no gene match: 4. Germline CDR1 SQVTM, CDR2 ANQGSEA. The CDR3 loop spans 12 amino acids. CDR3 sequence reads: CSAMTSGYEQYF. The CDR3 coding sequence is TGCAGCGCTATGACTAGCGGCTACGAGCAGTACTTC.

With regard to this clone: The same CDR3 can be traced to other DNA sequences in this sample. V gene TRBV28 combines with J gene TRBJ2-7; TRBD1 matches at 8 bases. The length of the CDR3 is 15 residues. Trimming at V came to 5 bases and at J to 0 bases, leaving 6 bases not matched to a gene. The germline V gene encodes CDR1 MDHEN and CDR2 SYDVKM. The DNA for the CDR3 is TGTGCCAGCAGTCCCTGGGACAGGAGCTCCTACGAGCAGTACTTC. Translated, it gives CASSPWDRSSYEQYF.

The rearrangement uses TRBV4-2 and TRBJ1-6, with a weak D call TRBD1 (5 bases). Germline values: CDR1 LGHNA, CDR2 YNFKEQ. V was cut by 0 bases and J by 9 bases, with 6 bases left in between. The CDR3 covers 13 residues. Here the CDR3 reads CASSQDRGSPLHF. The CDR3 DNA reads as TGTGCCAGCAGCCAAGATAGGGGTTCACCCCTCCACTTT.

The V and J genes are TRBV6-1 and TRBJ1-2; TRBD1 might be the D (5 bases). The CDR3 extends over 16 amino acids. Trimming shortened V by 2 bases and J by 4 bases, and 17 bases separated the two germline ends. CDR1 MNHNS and CDR2 SASEGT come from the germline V gene. The CDR3 loop reads CASSEWGFDRPYGYTF. CDR3 nucleotide sequence: TGTGCCAGCAGTGAATGGGGCTTTGACAGACCCTATGGCTACACCTTC.

This rearrangement joins TRBV6-6 to TRBJ2-7; D may be TRBD2 (7 bases). V was clipped by 7 bases and J by 4 bases, with 14 bases between them. Germline CDR1 is MNHNY and CDR2 is SVGAGI (reference sequence). The CDR3 spans 13 residues. The CDR3 coding sequence is TGTGCCAGCAACCTGGGGGGGGCTTACGAGCAGTACTTC. It yields the protein CASNLGGAYEQYF.

The chain has TRBV3-1 (or the pseudogene TRBV3-2) and TRBJ2-6; 11 bases are a match to TRBD2. The CDR3 is 21 amino acids. V lost 4 bases to trimming and J lost 2 bases; unmatched junction nucleotides: 16. Germline loops: CDR1 LGHDT, CDR2 YNNKEL (reference sequence). The CDR3 spells CASSLLRTSGPRKPGANVLTF. CDR3 DNA: TGTGCCAGCAGCCTCCTACGGACTAGCGGGCCCAGAAAACCTGGGGCCAACGTCCTGACTTTC.

J is TRBJ2-7 and V is TRBV4-2; 9 bases map to TRBD2. CDR1 LGHNA and CDR2 YNFKEQ come from the germline V gene. V trimming: 0 bases; J trimming: 4 bases; junction bases outside the gene matches: 4. This CDR3 comprises 15 residues. CDR3 nucleotides: TGTGCCAGCAGCCAAGACAGCGGGAGGACTTACGAGCAGTACTTC. Its translation: CASSQDSGRTYEQYF.

V usage is TRBV7-9 and J usage is TRBJ1-5, with 7 bases that match TRBD1. V shed 5 bases, J shed 0 bases, and the junction held 4 bases outside the gene matches. CDR3 length: 15 residues. The V gene's germline CDR1 is SEHNR and CDR2 FQNEAQ (reference sequence). The CDR3 sequence is CASSLGQHSNQPQHF. In DNA form, the CDR3 reads TGTGCCAGCAGCCTGGGACAGCATAGCAATCAGCCCCAGCATTTT. Full variable domain (remainder filled in from reference TRBV7-9 and TRBJ1-5): DTGVSQNPRHKITKRGQNVTFRCDPISEHNRLYWYRQTLGQGPEFLTYFQNEAQLEKSRLLSDRFSAERPKGSFSTLEIQRTEQGDSAMYLCASSLGQHSNQPQHFGDGTRLSIL.

The gene calls are TRBV10-3 and TRBJ2-2, with a weak D call TRBD1 (6 bases). The CDR3 consists of 16 residues. The ends were cut back, 3 bases at V and 3 bases at J, with 14 bases in the middle. Looked up from germline, CDR1 is ENHRY and CDR2 is SYGVKD. This CDR3 reads CAISDLQGKDTGELFF. Written as DNA, the CDR3 is TGTGCCATCAGTGATCTACAGGGAAAAGACACCGGGGAGCTGTTTTTT.